The 27 T cell receptor beta chains given below trace back to one sample, sequenced in a study of tumor and adjacent non-tumor tissue in lung cancer. TCRbeta libraries were built with three rounds of nested PCR, modified from ARM-PCR. MiXCR was run by TCRdb on the multiplex PCR reads, yielding one entry per CDR3 protein. The data hold approximately 76,000 distinct CDR3 sequences, with about two thirds observed a single time. The template was RNA from unsorted bulk tissue. The sequenced sample was lung tumor tissue. These receptors came from a woman aged 70-85 years with non-small cell lung cancer.

This clonotype was observed many times. The chain joins TRBV6-1 to TRBJ2-2, with 14 bases fitting TRBD2. Losses at the gene ends were 5 bases for V and 7 bases for J; bases not matched to a gene: 6. Germline loops: CDR1 MNHNS, CDR2 SASEGT. This CDR3 has 16 residues. The DNA of the CDR3 is TGTGCCAGCAGTACCGGGACTAGCGGGAGTTTCGGGGAGCTGTTTTTT. Translating gives CASSTGTSGSFGELFF.

To note about this clonotype: At one of its ends the junction is not consistent with the germline gene, which may arise from a read error. This chain links TRBV6-2 or TRBV6-3 with TRBJ2-7; D gene uncertain. The germline V gene encodes CDR1 MNHEY and CDR2 SVGEGT. CDR3 length equals 12 residues. The CDR3 region has the DNA TGTGCCGGCAGCATCAGCTCCTACGAGCGGTACTTC. Translation: CAGSISSYERYF.

This clonotype appeared a single time. An end of the junction does not agree with germline; a read error may underlie this. V and J are TRBV6-6 and TRBJ2-1; TRBD2 agrees at 14 bases. Germline loops: CDR1 MNHNY, CDR2 SVGAGI (reference sequence). This CDR3 region has 16 residues. CDR3 nucleotide sequence: TGTGCCAGCAGCCCTCGCGGGACTAGCGGGAGCTGGGGTCAGTCCTTC. It specifies CASSPRGTSGSWGQSF.

On this clonotype itself: A read error is likely, as this CDR3 ends without the conserved phenylalanine or tryptophan. This sequence joins TRBV20-1 and TRBJ1-2; no definite D call. This CDR3 has 10 residues. Germline CDR1 is DFQATT and CDR2 is SNEGSKA (reference sequence). CDR3 sequence reads: CSARPVGYTL. The CDR3 nucleotides read TGCAGCGCCCGTCCCGTGGGCTACACCCTC.

The chain is built from TRBV20-1 and TRBJ2-3, with 10 bases identical to TRBD2. This CDR3 comprises 16 residues. Germline lookup yields CDR1 DFQATT and CDR2 SNEGSKA (reference sequence). CDR3 sequence reads: CIVLAGEGDGTDTQYF. As DNA, the CDR3 is TGCATTGTTCTAGCGGGAGAGGGAGACGGCACAGATACGCAGTATTTT.

In regard to this clonotype: Sequence at one end of the junction differs from germline and may be a read error. V usage is TRBV6-5 and J usage is TRBJ2-1; D gene uncertain. The germline V gene has CDR1 MNHEY and CDR2 SVGAGI. The CDR3 spans 13 residues. As DNA, the CDR3 is TGTGCCAGTAGTTGCTCGAACACCGGCGGGCAGTTCTTC. Translating it yields CASSCSNTGGQFF.

As concerns this clonotype: A much larger clone sits a single nucleotide away, making a read error possible. The gene calls are TRBV24-1 and TRBJ1-5; a possible D gene is TRBD1 (5 bases). Germline lookup yields CDR1 KGHDR and CDR2 SFDVKD. V dropped 10 bases and J dropped 4 bases, with 19 bases sitting between them. The CDR3 consists of 15 residues. For the CDR3, the DNA is TGTGCCACGGCTGAAGGGGACTACTTGAATCAGCCCCAGCATTTT. It translates to CATAEGDYLNQPQHF.

Remarks on this clonotype: One base away lies a much larger clone, so this may be a sequencing read error. The chain uses TRBV30 and TRBJ1-1, with D hard to call. Looked up from germline, CDR1 is GTSNPN and CDR2 is SVGIG (reference sequence). The V end lost 2 bases, the J end lost 4 bases, and 14 bases lay between the germline ends. CDR3 size: 14 residues. CDR3 amino acids: CAWSTSVWSTEAFF. The CDR3 nucleotides are TGTGCCTGGAGTACCTCCGTATGGAGCACTGAAGCTTTCTTT. Using reference TRBV30 and TRBJ1-1 for the parts outside the CDR3, the full variable domain is SQTIHQWPATLVQPVGSPLSLECTVEGTSNPNLYWYRQAAGRGLQLLFYSVGIGQISSEVPQNLSASRPQDRQFILSSKKLLLSDSGFYLCAWSTSVWSTEAFFGQGTRLTVV.

Concerning this clonotype: A read error may produce the germline difference seen at one junction end. The chain combines TRBV6-1 with TRBJ1-6; maybe TRBD1 (5 bases). The germline CDR1 and CDR2 sequences are MNHNS and SASEGT. This CDR3 region has 15 residues. The CDR3 region is CASTSDRQYNSLLHF. The CDR3 nucleotides read TGTGCTAGCACCTCCGATCGACAGTATAATTCACTCCTCCACTTT.

The sample holds many counts of this clonotype. A read error is possible here, since a much larger clone lies one base away. The chain joins TRBV6-1 to TRBJ1-5; tentative D call: TRBD1 (5 bases). CDR1 is MNHNS and CDR2 is SASEGT in the germline V gene. This CDR3 comprises 13 residues. CDR3: CACSDSMGQPQHF. The CDR3 nucleotides read TGTGCCTGCAGCGACAGTATGGGCCAGCCCCAGCATTTT.

In this sample, this clonotype turned up many times. The CDR3 loop reads CASRITGSGSSYGYTF. As DNA, the CDR3 is TGTGCCAGCAGGATCACGGGAAGCGGAAGCTCGTATGGCTACACCTTC. This chain connects TRBV28 to TRBJ1-2, with D hard to call. Trimming stripped 6 bases from V and 5 bases from J, with 22 bases between. The germline V gene encodes CDR1 MDHEN and CDR2 SYDVKM. The CDR3 is made up of 16 amino acids.

J is TRBJ2-1 and V is TRBV18; D is undetermined. Per germline, CDR1 KGHSH and CDR2 LQKENI. Between the trimmed V and J ends, which lost 10 bases and 12 bases, there was a span of 25 bases. CDR3 length: 14 amino acids. The CDR3 DNA reads TGTGCCATCTCGCCCCCGGGCCAGACAATGGGGCAGTTCTTC. Its translation: CAISPPGQTMGQFF.

Concerning this clonotype: The junction differs from germline at one of its ends, possibly a read error. The chain employs TRBV29-1 and TRBJ2-1; D is perhaps TRBD1 (6 bases). The CDR3 consists of 14 residues. The V gene's germline CDR1 is SQVTM and CDR2 ANQGSEA. CDR3 nucleotides: TGCGGCGTGAAACAGGGTAGAGGGCACAATGTGCAGTTCTTC. Translating gives CGVKQGRGHNVQFF.

Sample share makes this clonotype medium-sized (0.01 to 0.1%). The rearrangement links TRBV11-3 to TRBJ2-3, with 7 bases matching TRBD2. V gave up 3 bases and J gave up 2 bases; unmatched junction bases: 5. This CDR3 comprises 15 residues. The V gene's germline CDR1 is SGHNT and CDR2 YENEEA. The DNA for the CDR3 is TGTGCCAGCAGCTTGGGGGGGAGCCCCACAGATACGCAGTATTTT. Amino acid sequence: CASSLGGSPTDTQYF.

Comment on this clonotype: Since the CDR3 does not end with the conserved phenylalanine or tryptophan, this likely comes from a read error. V and J are TRBV6-2 or TRBV6-3 and TRBJ2-3; TRBD1 is a possible D gene (5 bases). V lost 6 bases, J lost 3 bases, and 10 bases lay in between. The CDR3 consists of 13 residues. CDR1 is MNHEY, CDR2 SVGEGT, per germline. Here the CDR3 reads CASSRDSTDTQYL. In DNA form, the CDR3 reads TGTGCCAGCAGCCGAGACAGTACAGATACGCAGTATCTT.

To note about this clonotype: This is likely a read error, given that the CDR3 carries no conserved phenylalanine or tryptophan at its end. The CDR3 coding sequence is TGCGCCAGCAGTGAGTCGGCATGCTATGGCTACACCTTA. It translates to CASSESACYGYTL. The chain combines TRBV10-1 with TRBJ1-2; no definite D call. Germline lookup yields CDR1 WNHNN and CDR2 SYGVQD (reference sequence). The CDR3 length is 13 residues. Trimming left V 0 bases short and J 4 bases short, with 6 bases between.

Regarding this clonotype: The germline gene is not matched at one end of the junction; a read error may be the cause. The J gene is TRBJ2-5, the V gene TRBV29-1, with D perhaps matching TRBD2 (6 bases). This CDR3 contains 15 residues. Per germline, CDR1 SQVTM and CDR2 ANQGSEA. The CDR3 here is CSVKGGQADQETQYF. CDR3 sequence (DNA): TGCAGCGTTAAAGGAGGGCAGGCCGACCAAGAGACCCAATACTTC.

The sample holds many counts of this clonotype. The genes are TRBV7-9 and TRBJ2-2; D unclear. Per germline, CDR1 SEHNR and CDR2 FQNEAQ (reference sequence). Trimming removed 1 base from V and 2 bases from J, with 5 bases in between. There are 14 residues in the CDR3. The CDR3 DNA is TGTGCCAGCAGCTTAGGCTCTAACACCGGGGAGCTGTTTTTT. Translating it yields CASSLGSNTGELFF.

As regards this clonotype: In this CDR3 the conserved last residue, phenylalanine or tryptophan, is missing, so a read error is likely. The chain has TRBV10-3 and TRBJ1-1, with a weak D call TRBD1 (5 bases). The CDR3 is made up of 17 amino acids. Looked up from germline, CDR1 is ENHRY and CDR2 is SYGVKD. As DNA, the CDR3 is TGTGTCGTCAGTGAGTACCTCTCACCCGGGGGGAACACAGAAGCTTTCCTT. This encodes CVVSEYLSPGGNTEAFL.

In the case of this clonotype: This clone may be a read error of a much larger clone one base away. The chain is built from TRBV20-1 and TRBJ2-2, with 7 nucleotides matching TRBD1. Germline CDR1 is DFQATT and CDR2 is SNEGSKA (reference sequence). The CDR3 length is 18 residues. CDR3 protein: CSARDRDRYPANTGELLF. The CDR3 DNA reads TGCAGTGCTAGAGATAGGGACAGATACCCTGCGAACACCGGGGAGCTGCTTTTT.

As for this clonotype: The germline gene is not matched at one end of the junction; a read error may be the cause. This sequence joins TRBV11-1 and TRBJ2-1; maybe TRBD2 (5 bases). CDR1 is SGHAT and CDR2 is FQDESV in the germline V gene (reference sequence). The CDR3 extends over 16 amino acids. CDR3 protein: CASSLVLARLYNEQFF. The CDR3 nucleotides read TGTGCCAGTAGCTTAGTCCTAGCACGCCTGTACAATGAGCAGTTCTTC.

This clonotype was recorded many times. This chain joins TRBV6-5 and TRBJ1-1, with D unresolved. V gave up 2 bases and J gave up 6 bases, with 4 bases separating them. This CDR3 contains 11 residues. Germline V CDR1 and CDR2: MNHEY, SVGAGI. CDR3: CASSYPPEAFF. DNA of the CDR3: TGTGCCAGCAGTTACCCCCCTGAAGCTTTCTTT.

V and J are TRBV10-3 and TRBJ1-5; D gene unclear. CDR1 is ENHRY and CDR2 is SYGVKD in the germline V gene. CDR3 length: 18 amino acids. CDR3 sequence (DNA): TGTACTATCAGTGAGTCGAACCGGCCAACCGTACGCAATCAGCCCCAGCATTTT. This sequence encodes CTISESNRPTVRNQPQHF.

This clonotype is classed as medium-sized (0.01 to 0.1%). V gene TRBV11-3 combines with J gene TRBJ2-1, with unresolved D. Germline loops: CDR1 SGHNT, CDR2 YENEEA. Trimming left V 2 bases short and J 5 bases short, with 7 bases between. The CDR3 totals 13 residues. As DNA, the CDR3 is TGTGCCAGCAGCTTACCCTACCACAATGAGCAGTTCTTC. Protein: CASSLPYHNEQFF. The full variable domain, in which reference TRBV11-3 and TRBJ2-1 provide the parts outside the CDR3, is EAGVVQSPRYKIIEKKQPVAFWCNPISGHNTLYWYLQNLGQGPELLIRYENEEAVDDSQLPKDRFSAERLKGVDSTLKIQPAELGDSAVYLCASSLPYHNEQFFGPGTRLTVL.

V usage is TRBV5-1 and J usage is TRBJ2-7; D is perhaps TRBD2 (6 bases). Trimming stripped 0 bases from V and 7 bases from J, with 14 bases between. Germline V lookup: CDR1 SGHRS, CDR2 YFSETQ. The CDR3 loop spans 14 amino acids. The CDR3 coding sequence is TGCGCCAGCAGCTTGGCAGGAGCTCGGGAGGAGCAGTACTTC. Protein: CASSLAGAREEQYF. Variable domain in full (rest from reference TRBV5-1 and TRBJ2-7): KAGVTQTPRYLIKTRGQQVTLSCSPISGHRSVSWYQQTPGQGLQFLFEYFSETQRNKGNFPGRFSGRQFSNSRSEMNVSTLELGDSALYLCASSLAGAREEQYFGPGTRLTVT.

In its sample, this clonotype was seen once. At one boundary the junction diverges from the germline segment, which might be a read error. CDR3 sequence (DNA): TGCGCGAGCAGAAGGAGGTACGAGCAGTACTTC. Its translation is CASRRRYEQYF. This chain joins TRBV10-2 and TRBJ2-7, with TRBD2 as a possible D gene (5 bases). Germline V gives CDR1 WSHSY, CDR2 SAAADI. This CDR3 has 11 residues.

The chain links TRBV6-5 to TRBJ2-2; D remains ambiguous. Per the germline V gene, CDR1 is MNHEY and CDR2 is SVGAGI. The CDR3 contains 13 residues. The CDR3 reads CVNTNDLAGELFF. The CDR3 coding sequence is TGTGTCAACACCAACGACTTGGCCGGGGAGCTGTTTTTT.